These 27 T cell receptor beta chains came from one sample sequenced in a study of blood T cell repertoires in COVID-19. Clones were read by immunoSEQ multiplex PCR, and TCRdb kept only the in-frame ones, dropping some. The table has 350,000 or so clones, about 83% seen once; the top ten hold 2.5% to 3%. Sequenced sample: peripheral blood. The source is a man aged 30 to 39 with active or convalescent COVID-19.

The CDR3 here is CASSESGRSLYEQYF. The CDR3 DNA is TGTGCCAGCAGTGAATCCGGGAGAAGTTTGTACGAGCAGTACTTC. V and J are TRBV2 and TRBJ2-7; a weak D match, TRBD2 (6 bases). Trimming removed 2 bases from V and 4 bases from J, with 15 bases in between. CDR1 is SNHLY and CDR2 is FYNNEI in the germline V gene. The CDR3 extends over 15 amino acids.

The chain has TRBV16 and TRBJ2-1, with a possible D match to TRBD1 (6 bases). CDR1 KGHSY and CDR2 FQNENV come from the germline V gene. The CDR3 runs 16 residues. V lost 4 bases and J 2 bases, leaving 15 bases between the germline ends. Here the CDR3 reads CASSLYREGTYNEQFF. The CDR3 nucleotides read TGTGCCAGCAGCCTTTACAGGGAAGGTACCTACAATGAGCAGTTCTTC.

This chain connects TRBV5-5 to TRBJ2-3, with 10 bases matching TRBD1. Germline CDR1 reads SGHKS; CDR2 reads YYEKEE (reference sequence). V dropped 2 bases and J dropped 4; count of bases not matched to a gene: 4. The CDR3 contains 15 residues. For the CDR3, the DNA is TGTGCCAGCAGCTTTCGACAGGGGGCTTCAGATACGCAGTATTTT. Amino acid sequence: CASSFRQGASDTQYF.

The chain employs TRBV5-1 and TRBJ2-5; tentatively, D is TRBD1 (5 bases). The V gene lost 1 base and the J gene lost 4 bases, with 11 bases spanning the gap. Looked up from germline, CDR1 is SGHRS and CDR2 is YFSETQ. The CDR3 sequence is 14 residues long. The CDR3 spells CASSLSGRGETQYF. The CDR3 coding sequence is TGCGCCAGCAGCTTGTCCGGTAGGGGAGAGACCCAGTACTTC.

V is TRBV10-3 and J is TRBJ1-2, with D maybe TRBD1 (5 bases). The CDR3 has 16 residues. Trimming removed 3 bases from V and 5 bases from J, with 19 bases in between. Germline loops: CDR1 ENHRY, CDR2 SYGVKD. Here the CDR3 reads CAISDLGRSGGYGYTF. In DNA form, the CDR3 reads TGTGCCATCAGTGACCTGGGCCGCTCCGGGGGGTATGGCTACACCTTC.

In this sample, this clone turned up a few times. V usage is TRBV4-3 and J usage is TRBJ2-7; TRBD2 agrees at 10 bases. V shed 4 bases, J shed 0 bases, and the junction held 6 bases outside the gene matches. Germline values: CDR1 LGHNA, CDR2 YSLEER. The CDR3 covers 16 residues. The CDR3 bases are TGCGCCAGCAGCCCTCGGACTAGCGGAAACTCCTACGAGCAGTACTTC. This encodes CASSPRTSGNSYEQYF.

V gene TRBV15 combines with J gene TRBJ1-2; possibly TRBD1 for D (5 bases). From germline, CDR1 is LNHNV and CDR2 YYDKDF (reference sequence). CDR3 size: 15 residues. V lost 6 bases and J lost 4, with 18 bases in between. Here the CDR3 reads CATRAGRGKGYGYTF. The CDR3 region has the DNA TGTGCCACCAGGGCGGGGCGGGGGAAGGGCTATGGCTACACCTTC.

CDR3 DNA: TGTGCCAGCAGCTTAGAGGGGACAGGGAGGTTGGCCCAGTACTTC. It is translated as CASSLEGTGRLAQYF. The chain joins TRBV11-3 to TRBJ2-5; 9 bases map to TRBD1. The CDR3 has 15 amino acids. Germline values: CDR1 SGHNT, CDR2 YENEEA. V shed 0 bases, J shed 9 bases, and the junction held 8 bases outside the gene matches.

This clone showed up just once. The V gene is TRBV4-1, the J gene TRBJ1-2; D unclear. V was trimmed by 0 bases and J by 9 bases, leaving 8 bases between them. The CDR3 totals 12 residues. The germline CDR1 and CDR2 sequences are MGHRA and YSYEKL. The CDR3 here is CASSQERNSYTF. The CDR3 DNA reads TGCGCCAGCAGCCAAGAGAGAAATAGCTACACCTTC.

The chain has TRBV11-2 and TRBJ1-2; no clear D. Deletions cut 5 bases from V and 4 bases from J, with 20 bases between. The germline CDR1 and CDR2 sequences are SGHAT and FQNNGV. The CDR3 consists of 16 residues. The CDR3 sequence: CASSPGMISFFYGYTF. The DNA of the CDR3 is TGTGCCAGCAGCCCCGGGATGATAAGTTTCTTCTATGGCTACACCTTC.

This clone has more than one count but fewer than ten. V and J are TRBV7-9 and TRBJ2-7; 11 nucleotides line up with TRBD2. There are 12 residues in the CDR3. The germline V gene has CDR1 SEHNR and CDR2 FQNEAQ (reference sequence). V dropped 10 bases and J dropped 5; count of bases not matched to a gene: 4. The CDR3 nucleotides are TGTGCCATTGAGGGACTAGCGGACGAGCAGTACTTC. Translation gives CAIEGLADEQYF. Using reference TRBV7-9 and TRBJ2-7 for the parts outside the CDR3, the full variable domain is DTGVSQNPRHKITKRGQNVTFRCDPISEHNRLYWYRQTLGQGPEFLTYFQNEAQLEKSRLLSDRFSAERPKGSFSTLEIQRTEQGDSAMYLCAIEGLADEQYFGPGTRLTVT.

CDR3 nucleotides: TGTGCCAGCAGCACTCTCGGTCTCGATTCCCAAGAGACCCAGTACTTC. Its protein is CASSTLGLDSQETQYF. The rearrangement joins TRBV11-3 to TRBJ2-5; no clear D gene. Germline assignment: CDR1 SGHNT and CDR2 YENEEA. Trimming shortened V by 5 bases and J by 1 base, and 17 bases separated the two germline ends. CDR3 size: 16 residues.

CDR3 nucleotide sequence: TGTGCCAGCAGCTCCGACACATATAATTCACCCCTCCACTTT. It is translated as CASSSDTYNSPLHF. The rearrangement uses TRBV11-2 and TRBJ1-6; no clear D. Germline V gene sequence: CDR1 SGHAT, CDR2 FQNNGV. The CDR3 is 14 amino acids. Between the trimmed V and J ends, which lost 4 bases and 4 bases, there was a span of 8 bases.

V gene TRBV7-2 combines with J gene TRBJ2-5; 7 bases agree with TRBD2. The CDR3 runs 14 residues. Per germline, CDR1 SGHTA and CDR2 FQGNSA. The V segment lost 1 base and the J segment 3 bases; nucleotides outside the gene matches: 2. The CDR3 sequence is CASSLGLAEETQYF. CDR3 bases: TGTGCCAGCAGCTTAGGTCTAGCGGAAGAGACCCAGTACTTC.

The rearrangement joins TRBV28 to TRBJ1-2; perhaps TRBD1 as D (5 bases). The germline V and J ends were trimmed by 6 bases and 7 bases, with 15 bases remaining between them. There are 13 residues in the CDR3. CDR1 and CDR2 (germline): MDHEN, SYDVKM. The DNA of the CDR3 is TGTGCCAGCAGGCCTCCCGGGGGGGTTGGCTACACCTTC. This sequence encodes CASRPPGGVGYTF.

The gene calls are TRBV9 and TRBJ2-1; D is uncertain. Germline V lookup: CDR1 SGDLS, CDR2 YYNGEE. The CDR3 has 15 amino acids. Trimming removed 0 bases from V and 1 base from J, with 8 bases in between. The CDR3 loop is CASSVGSASYNEQFF. CDR3 DNA sequence: TGTGCCAGCAGCGTAGGGAGCGCGTCCTACAATGAGCAGTTCTTC.

This clone appeared a single time. The gene calls are TRBV7-9 and TRBJ1-2; D is ambiguous. The CDR3 is 12 amino acids. Trimming shortened V by 10 bases and J by 3 bases, and 12 bases separated the two germline ends. From germline, CDR1 is SEHNR and CDR2 FQNEAQ (reference sequence). CDR3 DNA: TGTGCCACCTCTCGGAGTGACTATGGCTACACCTTC. This sequence encodes CATSRSDYGYTF.

This clone was observed a few times. The chain recombines TRBV30 with TRBJ1-3; no clear D. The V gene's germline CDR1 is GTSNPN and CDR2 SVGIG (reference sequence). This CDR3 is 8 amino acids long. Trimming left V 8 bases short and J 6 bases short, with 2 bases between. The CDR3 DNA follows: TGTGCCCTAAACACCATATATTTT. This codes for CALNTIYF.

The DNA of the CDR3 is TGTGCCAGCAGCTATTCAGGGGATTCACCCCTCCACTTT. It is translated as CASSYSGDSPLHF. The chain uses TRBV7-3 and TRBJ1-6; tentatively, D is TRBD1 (6 bases). V was cut by 4 bases and J by 8 bases, with 9 bases left in between. The germline CDR1 and CDR2 sequences are SGHTA and FQGTGA. The CDR3 spans 13 residues. The full variable domain, its missing parts supplied by reference TRBV7-3 and TRBJ1-6, is GAGVSQTPSNKVTEKGKYVELRCDPISGHTALYWYRQSLGQGPEFLIYFQGTGAADDSGLPNDRFFAVRPEGSVSTLKIQRTERGDSAVYLCASSYSGDSPLHFGNGTRLTVT.

CDR3 nucleotides: TGTGCCAGCAGCCAACCAGTCGGGGGGGCCGGCACCGGGGAGCTGTTTTTT. Residues: CASSQPVGGAGTGELFF. V is TRBV3-1 (or the pseudogene TRBV3-2) and J is TRBJ2-2; TRBD2 matches at 8 bases. The CDR3 extends over 17 amino acids. CDR1 is LGHDT, CDR2 YNNKEL, per germline (reference sequence). Unmatched junction bases numbered 9, after V lost 2 bases and J lost 4 bases.

The chain carries TRBV7-3 and TRBJ2-1; possibly TRBD2 for D (5 bases). V shed 0 bases and J shed 0 bases, with 6 bases lying between them. CDR3 length: 15 amino acids. CDR1 is SGHTA, CDR2 FQGTGA, per germline. Here the CDR3 DNA reads TGTGCCAGCAGCTTAACGGGAGACTCCTACAATGAGCAGTTCTTC. Translation gives CASSLTGDSYNEQFF.

Only a few counts were recorded for this clone. The gene calls are TRBV5-6 and TRBJ1-1; TRBD1 might be the D (5 bases). V lost 4 bases, J lost 10 bases, and 17 bases lay in between. The CDR3 runs to 13 residues. Germline V lookup: CDR1 SGHDT, CDR2 YYEEEE. In DNA form, the CDR3 reads TGTGCCAGCAGCCTACCCCAAATGGGGCTAGCTTTCTTT. It yields the protein CASSLPQMGLAFF.

The V call is TRBV5-4, the J call TRBJ2-2, with TRBD2 identical over 7 bases. Germline V lookup: CDR1 SGHNT, CDR2 YYREEE (reference sequence). The CDR3 length is 14 residues. After removal of 4 bases from V and 5 bases from J, the junction contained 5 bases not matched to a gene. CDR3 protein: CASSPGLKTGELFF. In nucleotides, the CDR3 is TGTGCCAGCAGCCCGGGACTAAAAACCGGGGAGCTGTTTTTT.

This clone has only a few counts. Other DNA sequences in the sample encode the same CDR3. The J gene is TRBJ2-1, the V gene TRBV5-1; no firm D call. V shed 0 bases and J shed 5 bases, with 6 bases lying between them. This CDR3 has 13 residues. The germline CDR1 and CDR2 sequences are SGHRS and YFSETQ. DNA for the CDR3: TGCGCCAGCAGCTTGGACAGAAACAATGAGCAGTTCTTC. It is translated as CASSLDRNNEQFF.

The chain recombines TRBV7-5 with TRBJ2-2; the D call of TRBD1 is as the table states it, not checked on the DNA. TRBV7-5 is flagged as a pseudogene. There are 17 residues in the CDR3. CDR3 sequence reads: CARSLGNDDRNTGELFF. DNA of the CDR3: TGTGCCAGAAGCTTAGGCAATGATGACAGAAACACCGGGGAGCTGTTTTTT.

DNA for the CDR3: TGCGCCAGCAGCGGATGGGGCAGCACAGATACGCAGTATTTT. This gives the protein CASSGWGSTDTQYF. V gene TRBV5-1 combines with J gene TRBJ2-3; possible D gene TRBD1, 5 bases. The CDR3 is 14 residues long. Germline V gene sequence: CDR1 SGHRS, CDR2 YFSETQ. The V end was cut by 4 bases, the J end by 0 bases, with 9 bases between.

The chain employs TRBV2 and TRBJ1-5, with 7 bases aligning to TRBD1. Trimming removed 5 bases from V and 10 bases from J; junction bases left unmatched: 17. Germline V lookup: CDR1 SNHLY, CDR2 FYNNEI. This CDR3 contains 16 residues. Here the CDR3 reads CASSSSRGSSVSPQHF. The CDR3 DNA sequence: TGTGCCAGCAGTTCTTCCAGGGGGTCCTCGGTCAGCCCCCAGCATTTT. The full variable domain, completed using reference TRBV2 and TRBJ1-5, is EPEVTQTPSHQVTQMGQEVILRCVPISNHLYFYWYRQILGQKVEFLVSFYNNEISEKSEIFDDQFSVERPDGSNFTLKIRSTKLEDSAMYFCASSSSRGSSVSPQHFGDGTRLSIL.